These 8 T cell receptor beta chains originate from one sample sequenced in a study of neoadjuvant anti-PD-1 for oral cavity cancer. Produced via immunoSEQ multiplex PCR; TCRdb's table is partial and in-frame only. Of about 62,000 clones in the sample, approximately 79% were seen once. The sample here was PBMCs, taken before nivolumab (anti-PD-1) treatment. The receptors stem from a person between 35 and 79 years old with oral cavity squamous cell carcinoma.

This clone was seen only a few times. The chain employs TRBV19 and TRBJ1-5; TRBD1 might be the D (6 bases). Per the germline V gene, CDR1 is LNHDA and CDR2 is SQIVND (reference sequence). Trimming cost V 6 bases and J 4 bases, with 13 bases left between them. The CDR3 consists of 14 residues. The CDR3 loop reads CASRDSDSNQPQHF. CDR3 nucleotide sequence: TGTGCCAGTAGGGATTCGGACAGTAATCAGCCCCAGCATTTT.

This clone has more than one count but fewer than ten. V and J are TRBV9 and TRBJ2-7; no firm D call. V was cut by 2 bases and J by 3 bases, with 12 bases left in between. This CDR3 spans 14 amino acids. From germline, CDR1 is SGDLS and CDR2 YYNGEE. This chain's CDR3 is CASSVRSNGYEQYF. The CDR3 coding sequence is TGTGCCAGCAGCGTCCGCAGCAACGGCTACGAGCAGTACTTC.

V gene TRBV4-2 combines with J gene TRBJ2-7; 8 bases align to TRBD1. The CDR3 length is 15 residues. Germline V lookup: CDR1 LGHNA, CDR2 YNFKEQ. V was clipped by 4 bases and J by 2 bases; unmatched bases: 7. The CDR3 DNA reads TGTGCCAGCAGCCCTATCGGGACAGGCCCCTACGAGCAGTACTTC. Its translation: CASSPIGTGPYEQYF.

The chain carries TRBV27 and TRBJ2-7, with D maybe TRBD2 (6 bases). Per germline, CDR1 MNHEY and CDR2 SMNVEV (reference sequence). Trimming removed 6 bases at V and 2 bases at J, with 14 bases between. The CDR3 has 14 amino acids. CDR3 amino acids: CASSQEGLPYEQYF. DNA of the CDR3: TGTGCCAGCAGCCAAGAGGGACTCCCCTACGAGCAGTACTTC.

In DNA, the CDR3 is TGTGCCAGCAGTTTATCGGGGGGGGCCGTGGGTTACAATGAGCAGTTCTTC. Encoded protein: CASSLSGGAVGYNEQFF. The V gene is TRBV27, the J gene TRBJ2-1; possibly TRBD2 for D (7 bases). The V end lost 0 bases, the J end lost 4 bases, and 16 bases lay between the germline ends. CDR1 and CDR2 (germline): MNHEY, SMNVEV (reference sequence). The CDR3 sequence is 17 residues long.

V usage is TRBV27 and J usage is TRBJ1-5, with unresolved D. Germline assignment: CDR1 MNHEY and CDR2 SMNVEV (reference sequence). The CDR3 runs to 13 residues. Trimming left V 4 bases short and J 5 bases short, with 9 bases between. The CDR3 region has the DNA TGTGCCAGCAGTTCTAGAGTCGATCAGCCCCAGCATTTT. Translated: CASSSRVDQPQHF.

V and J are TRBV7-2 and TRBJ2-5, with D tentatively TRBD1 or TRBD2 (5 bases each). Trimming took off 2 bases at V and 2 bases at J, with 15 bases between the two ends. Germline V gives CDR1 SGHTA, CDR2 FQGNSA. This CDR3 spans 16 amino acids. The CDR3 DNA reads TGTGCCAGCAGCTTAAGGGGACCCCCCTTACAAGAGACCCAGTACTTC. Protein sequence: CASSLRGPPLQETQYF. The whole variable domain, remainder taken from reference TRBV7-2 and TRBJ2-5, is GAGVSQSPSNKVTEKGKDVELRCDPISGHTALYWYRQSLGQGLEFLIYFQGNSAPDKSGLPSDRFSAERTGGSVSTLTIQRTQQEDSAVYLCASSLRGPPLQETQYFGPGTRLLVL.

Judged by abundance, this clone is medium-sized. The chain has TRBV11-3 and TRBJ2-2; D is undetermined. The CDR3 spans 14 residues. The V gene lost 6 bases and the J gene lost 5 bases, with 13 bases spanning the gap. Per the germline V gene, CDR1 is SGHNT and CDR2 is YENEEA. This CDR3 reads CASRASPETGELFF. CDR3 bases: TGTGCCAGCAGGGCAAGCCCGGAAACCGGGGAGCTGTTTTTT.